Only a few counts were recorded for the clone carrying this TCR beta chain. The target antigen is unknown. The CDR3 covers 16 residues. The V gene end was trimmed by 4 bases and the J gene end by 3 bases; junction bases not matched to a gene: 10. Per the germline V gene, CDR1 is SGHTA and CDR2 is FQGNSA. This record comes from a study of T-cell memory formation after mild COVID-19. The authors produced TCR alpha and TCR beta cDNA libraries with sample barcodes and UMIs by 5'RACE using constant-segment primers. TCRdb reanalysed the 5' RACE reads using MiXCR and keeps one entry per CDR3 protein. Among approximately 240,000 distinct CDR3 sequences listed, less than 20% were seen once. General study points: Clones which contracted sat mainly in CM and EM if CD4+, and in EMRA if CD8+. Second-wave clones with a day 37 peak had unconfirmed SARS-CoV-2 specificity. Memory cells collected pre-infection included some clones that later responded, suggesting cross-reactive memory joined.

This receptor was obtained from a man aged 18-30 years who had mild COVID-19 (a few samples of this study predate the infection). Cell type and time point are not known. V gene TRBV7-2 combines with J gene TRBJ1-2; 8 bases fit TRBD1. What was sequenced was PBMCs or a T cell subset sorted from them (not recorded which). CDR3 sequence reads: CASSSLYGQGDYGYTF. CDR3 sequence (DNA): TGTGCCAGCAGCTCCCTATACGGACAGGGAGACTATGGCTACACCTTC.